The 8 T cell receptor beta chains listed next were all sequenced from one sample in a study of blood T cell repertoires in COVID-19. Sequencing was performed with immunoSEQ multiplex PCR; in TCRdb, only in-frame clones are kept and a portion is missing. The repertoire holds 250,000 to 350,000 clones, with 87% as singletons. Sequencing was done on a sample of PBMCs or T cells enriched from blood (not recorded which). All receptors come from a woman younger than 30 who had recovered from COVID-19.

The chain employs TRBV3-1 (or the pseudogene TRBV3-2) and TRBJ2-1, with TRBD2 matching 12 bases. The CDR3 sequence is 17 residues long. CDR1 and CDR2 (germline): LGHDT, YNNKEL (reference sequence). V gave up 5 bases and J gave up 6 bases; unmatched junction bases: 11. In DNA, the CDR3 is TGTGCCAGCAGCTCGTGGACTAGCGGGGAGTGGAGCAATGAGCAGTTCTTC. Translated, it gives CASSSWTSGEWSNEQFF.

This clone appeared a single time. The chain carries TRBV7-3 and TRBJ1-6; weak D call: TRBD1 (5 bases). Trimming removed 6 bases from V and 4 bases from J, with 13 bases in between. The CDR3 contains 15 residues. Looked up from germline, CDR1 is SGHTA and CDR2 is FQGTGA. The DNA for the CDR3 is TGTGCCAGCAGTTCCACGACAGTTTATAATTCACCCCTCCACTTT. Translating it yields CASSSTTVYNSPLHF.

This rearrangement joins TRBV5-1 to TRBJ1-1; perhaps TRBD1 as D (5 bases). Germline CDR1 reads SGHRS; CDR2 reads YFSETQ. The V end lost 0 bases, the J end lost 5 bases, and 14 bases lay between the germline ends. The CDR3 spans 15 residues. CDR3 nucleotides: TGCGCCAGCAGCTTGGACCCAGGGTCGAAAACTGAAGCTTTCTTT. It is translated as CASSLDPGSKTEAFF.

V is TRBV30 and J is TRBJ1-1; the match to TRBD1 covers 8 bases. V lost 1 base to trimming and J lost 3 bases; unmatched junction nucleotides: 1. Germline values: CDR1 GTSNPN, CDR2 SVGIG (reference sequence). The length of the CDR3 is 13 residues. Here the CDR3 reads CAWSADRDTEAFF. For the CDR3, the DNA is TGTGCCTGGAGTGCGGACAGGGACACTGAAGCTTTCTTT.

This rearrangement joins TRBV28 to TRBJ1-1, with 8 bases lining up with TRBD1. Per the germline V gene, CDR1 is MDHEN and CDR2 is SYDVKM. The CDR3 consists of 14 residues. Unmatched junction bases numbered 5, after V lost 7 bases and J lost 1 base. The CDR3 DNA reads TGTGCCAGCACCTTGACAGGGGAGAACACTGAAGCTTTCTTT. Translation gives CASTLTGENTEAFF. Complete variable domain (other parts from reference TRBV28 and TRBJ1-1): DVKVTQSSRYLVKRTGEKVFLECVQDMDHENMFWYRQDPGLGLRLIYFSYDVKMKEKGDIPEGYSVSREKKERFSLILESASTNQTSMYLCASTLTGENTEAFFGQGTRLTVV.

The chain couples TRBV7-9 to TRBJ1-1; 7 bases agree with TRBD1. The V segment lost 4 bases and the J segment 11 bases; nucleotides outside the gene matches: 7. There are 12 residues in the CDR3. Germline-derived CDR1 and CDR2 are SEHNR and FQNEAQ (reference sequence). CDR3 amino acids: CASSSTGFTAFF. The CDR3 DNA sequence: TGTGCCAGCAGCTCGACAGGGTTTACGGCTTTCTTT.

V gene TRBV27 combines with J gene TRBJ1-6; 7 nucleotides match TRBD1. The CDR3 is 15 amino acids. After removal of 5 bases from V and 1 base from J, the junction contained 2 bases not matched to a gene. Germline CDR1 reads MNHEY; CDR2 reads SMNVEV (reference sequence). CDR3 nucleotide sequence: TGTGCCAGCAGTCTGACAGGGTCCTATAATTCACCCCTCCACTTT. It translates to CASSLTGSYNSPLHF.

This chain connects TRBV29-1 to TRBJ1-4; 9 bases are a match to TRBD1. Trimming cost V 6 bases and J 8 bases; bases outside gene matches: 10. Germline V gene lookup returns CDR1 SQVTM and CDR2 ANQGSEA. The CDR3 has 14 residues. The CDR3 spells CSVSTGGGREKLFF. DNA of the CDR3: TGCAGCGTCTCAACAGGGGGCGGACGGGAAAAACTGTTTTTT.